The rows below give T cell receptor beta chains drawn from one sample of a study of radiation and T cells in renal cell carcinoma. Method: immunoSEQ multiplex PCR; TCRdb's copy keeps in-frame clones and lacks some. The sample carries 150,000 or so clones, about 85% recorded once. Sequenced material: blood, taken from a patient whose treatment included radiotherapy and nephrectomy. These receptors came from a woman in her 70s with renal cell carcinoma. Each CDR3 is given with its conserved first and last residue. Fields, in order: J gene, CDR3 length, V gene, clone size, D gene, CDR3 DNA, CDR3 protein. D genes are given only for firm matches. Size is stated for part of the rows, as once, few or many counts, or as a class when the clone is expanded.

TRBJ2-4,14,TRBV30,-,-,TGTGCCTGGATCCCGGCCGGCACCTTAAACATTCAGTACTTC,CAWIPAGTLNIQYF
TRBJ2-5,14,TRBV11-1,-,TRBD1,TGTGCCAGCAGGGACAGGGGGAAAGGGGAGACCCAGTACTTC,CASRDRGKGETQYF
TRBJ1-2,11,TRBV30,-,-,TGTGCCTGGAGTCCGGGCTATGGCTACACCTTC,CAWSPGYGYTF
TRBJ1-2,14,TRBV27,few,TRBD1,TGTGCCAGCAGTTTTGGGACAGGGGGCTATGGCTACACCTTC,CASSFGTGGYGYTF
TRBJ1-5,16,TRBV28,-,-,TGTGCCAGCAGTTCCTCACGGACTGGACTTAATCAGCCCCAGCATTTT,CASSSSRTGLNQPQHF
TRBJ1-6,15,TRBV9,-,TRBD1,TGTGCCAGCAGCGTAGAGGGACAGGGGACTTCACCCCTCCACTTT,CASSVEGQGTSPLHF
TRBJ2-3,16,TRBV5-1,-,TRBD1,TGCGCCAGCAGGGAGTCCGGGACAGGGGGCTCAGATACGCAGTATTTT,CASRESGTGGSDTQYF
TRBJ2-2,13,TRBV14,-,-,TGTGCCAGCAGCCAAAGGGTCACCGGGGAGCTGTTTTTT,CASSQRVTGELFF
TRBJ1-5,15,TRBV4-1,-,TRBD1,TGCGCCAGCAGCCAAGGAACAGGGGGCAATCAGCCCCAGCATTTT,CASSQGTGGNQPQHF
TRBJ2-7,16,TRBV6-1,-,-,TGTGCCAGCAGTGGCCCACGACAGAGGATTTCCTACGAGCAGTACTTC,CASSGPRQRISYEQYF
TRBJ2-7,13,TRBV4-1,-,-,TGCGCCAGCAGCCAAGAGGGTTGGGGGGAGCAGTACTTC,CASSQEGWGEQYF
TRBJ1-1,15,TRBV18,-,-,TGTGCCAGCTCACAGGAAGCAGGAGTGAACACTGAAGCTTTCTTT,CASSQEAGVNTEAFF
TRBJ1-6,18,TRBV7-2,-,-,TGTGCCAGCAGCCCCCAAGGCCCGGGAAGGGTTCGAAATTCACCCCTCCACTTT,CASSPQGPGRVRNSPLHF
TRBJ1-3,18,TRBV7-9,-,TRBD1,TGTGCCAGCAGCTTAAAGGGACAGGGGGTAAACTCTGGAAACACCATATATTTT,CASSLKGQGVNSGNTIYF
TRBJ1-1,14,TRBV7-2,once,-,TGTGCCAGCAGCGGTGGGGCAGCGAACACTGAAGCTTTCTTT,CASSGGAANTEAFF
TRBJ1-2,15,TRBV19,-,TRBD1,TGTGCCAGTAGTATGCGACAGGGGCTTATGGATGGCTACACCTTC,CASSMRQGLMDGYTF